This T cell receptor (beta chain) derives from a study of cytomegalovirus exposure and HLA in healthy donors. The J segment lost 5 bases and the V segment lost 9 bases, leaving 9 bases of the junction unmatched. Germline V gene lookup returns CDR1 ENHRY and CDR2 SYGVKD. CDR3 length: 15 residues. PCR used 60 Vbeta primers and 13 Jbeta primers. The method was immunoSEQ multiplex PCR; TCRdb's version includes in-frame clones alone and lacks a portion of them. The repertoire consists of 150,000 to 200,000 clones, with about 81% occurring once and the leading ten covering roughly 1.6%. The origin of this receptor is a girl aged 10 to 17 in good health and CMV-seropositive. The gene calls are TRBV10-3 and TRBJ2-7; the match to TRBD2 covers 14 bases. Sequenced: PBMCs. CDR3 DNA: TGTGCCATTAAGGGACTAGCGGGAGTAATCGACGAGCAGTACTTC. Its protein is CAIKGLAGVIDEQYF.